Listed below are T cell receptor beta chains from one sample, sequenced in a study of radiotherapy plus CTLA-4 blockade in lung cancer. Produced via immunoSEQ multiplex PCR; TCRdb's table is partial and in-frame only. The table includes some 50,000 clones, under 85% detected once. The sequencing here drew on peripheral blood, taken from a patient treated with radiotherapy plus ipilimumab. Every receptor here comes from a human donor with non-small cell lung cancer who had a partial response to radiotherapy plus ipilimumab. CDR3s include the opening cysteine and the closing phenylalanine or tryptophan. D genes are given only for firm matches. Where a row states a size, it is once, few, many or the class of an expanded clone; other rows omit it.

v_gene	abundance	d_gene	j_gene	CDR3nt	CDR3aa
TRBV5-5	NA	NA	TRBJ1-5	TGTGCCAGCAGCTTTCTAGACAATCAGCCCCAGCATTTT	CASSFLDNQPQHF
TRBV6-1	NA	NA	TRBJ1-2	TGTGCCAGCAGGACAGGATCCTATGGCTACACCTTC	CASRTGSYGYTF
TRBV25-1	NA	NA	TRBJ1-6	TGTGCCAGCAGTGAATACGACAGGAATTCACCCCTCCACTTT	CASSEYDRNSPLHF
TRBV5-4	NA	TRBD1	TRBJ1-6	TGTGCCAGCAGCTTTGGGGACAGGGGGAATAATTCACCCCTCCACTTT	CASSFGDRGNNSPLHF
TRBV2	NA	TRBD1	TRBJ1-1	TGTGCCAGCAGCGTCGAGGGACAGACCATGAACACTGAAGCTTTCTTT	CASSVEGQTMNTEAFF
TRBV5-1	NA	TRBD2	TRBJ2-3	TGCGCCAGCAGCTTGGCCGCGACTAGCATTCGGGATACGCAGTATTTT	CASSLAATSIRDTQYF
TRBV7-2	NA	NA	TRBJ2-5	TGTGCCAGCAGCTTAGGGGCTCCCCCAGAGACCCAGTACTTC	CASSLGAPPETQYF
TRBV14	NA	NA	TRBJ2-7	TGTGCCAGCAGCCAAGATTGGGACAATGTAGAGCAGTACTTC	CASSQDWDNVEQYF
TRBV10-3	few	NA	TRBJ1-5	TGTGCCACCTCTTTTTCGGAGAATCAGCCCCAGCATTTT	CATSFSENQPQHF
TRBV5-4	NA	TRBD1	TRBJ2-5	TGTGCCAGCAGCTACCGGGACAGTAAGACCCAGTACTTC	CASSYRDSKTQYF
TRBV4-1	few	TRBD1	TRBJ1-1	TGCGCCAGCAGCCCAGCAGGGACAGGGTTTACTGAAGCTTTCTTT	CASSPAGTGFTEAFF
TRBV13	NA	NA	TRBJ1-1	TGTGCCAGCAGCTTAGAAGGACAGCCGAACACTGAAGCTTTCTTT	CASSLEGQPNTEAFF
TRBV6-1	once	NA	TRBJ1-1	TGTGCCAGCAGTGTTGAGGATTTGAACACTGAAGCTTTCTTT	CASSVEDLNTEAFF
TRBV30	NA	NA	TRBJ2-2	TGTGCCTGGTCCGGGACAAGGAACACCGGGGAGCTGTTTTTT	CAWSGTRNTGELFF
TRBV6-6	few	TRBD1	TRBJ1-5	TGTGCCAGCAGGGAAACTGCAGGGGGCGGCAATCAGCCCCAGCATTTT	CASRETAGGGNQPQHF
TRBV6-5	NA	NA	TRBJ1-1	TGTGCCAGCAACCTTATCAGGACGGGGTCTGAAGCTTTCTTT	CASNLIRTGSEAFF
TRBV28	NA	TRBD1	TRBJ1-5	TGTGCCAGCAGTTTATTTAGGGGGCCGGTCAATCAGCCCCAGCATTTT	CASSLFRGPVNQPQHF
TRBV9	NA	TRBD2	TRBJ2-7	TGTGCCAGCAGTTCCGGGACTAGCGGGGGGGCCGAGATGTTATACGAGCAGTACTTC	CASSSGTSGGAEMLYEQYF
TRBV6-6	NA	NA	TRBJ1-2	TGTGCCAGCTCGGAACGCGGGGGCTACACCTTC	CASSERGGYTF
TRBV19	NA	NA	TRBJ2-3	TGTGCCAGTAGTCCCCGGGACTCACTCACAGATACGCAGTATTTT	CASSPRDSLTDTQYF
TRBV18	NA	NA	TRBJ2-7	TGTGCCAGCTCACAGGACACCTCCTACGAGCAGTACTTC	CASSQDTSYEQYF
TRBV6-6	NA	NA	TRBJ2-7	TGTGCCAGCAGTTACCAGGGCCTCTACGAGCAGTACTTC	CASSYQGLYEQYF
TRBV6-6	NA	NA	TRBJ2-7	TGTGCCAGCAGTCCCTTGGGGGGTATCTACGAGCAGTACTTC	CASSPLGGIYEQYF
TRBV5-4	NA	TRBD2	TRBJ2-2	TGTGCCAGCAGCTTGGGGCTAGCGGGGGCCACCGGGGAGCTGTTTTTT	CASSLGLAGATGELFF
TRBV10-3	NA	TRBD1	TRBJ2-2	TGTGCCATCAGTGGGGTGATGGGACAGGGGAACACCGGGGAGCTGTTTTTT	CAISGVMGQGNTGELFF
TRBV5-4	NA	NA	TRBJ2-7	TGTGCCAGCAGCCTGGACGGGGGGCACGAGCAGTACTTC	CASSLDGGHEQYF
TRBV13	NA	NA	TRBJ1-2	TGTGCCAGCAGCTTAGGGGGGGAGGACTATGGCTACACCTTC	CASSLGGEDYGYTF
TRBV5-1	NA	NA	TRBJ1-1	TGCGCCAGCAGCTTGGTGGCGGGAAGGAATTTGCACGGCACTGAAGCTTTCTTT	CASSLVAGRNLHGTEAFF
TRBV5-1	NA	NA	TRBJ2-5	TGCGCCAGCAGCTCCAGAACAGGGTTCCAAGAGACCCAGTACTTC	CASSSRTGFQETQYF
TRBV27	NA	NA	TRBJ2-1	TGTGCCAGCAGGGACTACTCCTACAATGAGCAGTTCTTC	CASRDYSYNEQFF
TRBV27	NA	TRBD1	TRBJ2-2	TGTGCCAGCAGTTTAAGGGCGGGACAGGGGGCCAACGGGGAGCTGTTTTTT	CASSLRAGQGANGELFF
TRBV10-1	NA	NA	TRBJ2-1	TGCGCACCTTATTTTGGGCGACCACGCTCGTACAATGAGCAGTTCTTC	CAPYFGRPRSYNEQFF
TRBV7-7	NA	TRBD2	TRBJ2-5	TGTGCCAGCAGTCGCCGACTAGCGGGGGGCCGACGGGGCCAAGAGACCCAGTACTTC	CASSRRLAGGRRGQETQYF
TRBV2	NA	TRBD1	TRBJ1-4	TGTGCCAGCTACAGGGGGACGGGGAGGGGTCGTGAAAAACTGTTTTTT	CASYRGTGRGREKLFF
TRBV7-7	NA	TRBD2	TRBJ2-1	TGTGCCAGCAGCCCTTGGACTAGCGGCTACAATGAGCAGTTCTTC	CASSPWTSGYNEQFF
TRBV9	NA	TRBD2	TRBJ2-2	TGTGCCAGCAGCTCTCAACCCGGGACTAGCGGGGGAGACACCGGGGAGCTGTTTTTT	CASSSQPGTSGGDTGELFF
TRBV7-3	NA	TRBD2	TRBJ2-5	TGTGCCAGCAGCGCAGGCGGGGGGGGCCCCTGGGAGACCCAGTACTTC	CASSAGGGGPWETQYF
TRBV2	medium-sized	TRBD1	TRBJ1-6	TGTGCCAGCACCGGGACAGGGGAATCACCCCTCCACTTT	CASTGTGESPLHF
TRBV5-4	NA	TRBD1	TRBJ2-7	TGTGCCAGCAGCTTGGCACAGGGGGTGAGGGAGCAGTACTTC	CASSLAQGVREQYF
TRBV6-1	NA	NA	TRBJ2-2	TGTGCCAGCAGTGAAGCCTCCTTAGTTCCCGGGGAGCTGTTTTTT	CASSEASLVPGELFF
TRBV27	NA	TRBD1	TRBJ1-2	TGTGCCAGCAGTTTAACTCGGGACAGGGGAGAATTTGGCTACACCTTC	CASSLTRDRGEFGYTF
TRBV6-5	few	NA	TRBJ2-7	TGTGCCAGCAGTTCCAACTACGAGCAGTACTTC	CASSSNYEQYF
TRBV5-4	NA	NA	TRBJ2-2	TGTGCCAGCAGCCCCAGGGACACCGAGGAGCTGTTTTTT	CASSPRDTEELFF
TRBV12-5	NA	NA	TRBJ2-5	TGTGCTAGTGGTTTGGCAAGCTGGGCGGGGGAGACCCAGTACTTC	CASGLASWAGETQYF
TRBV27	NA	TRBD1	TRBJ2-2	TGTGCCAGCAGTTTATCCCGCCTAGGGACAGCGAACACCGGGGAGCTGTTTTTT	CASSLSRLGTANTGELFF
TRBV5-4	NA	NA	TRBJ1-4	TGTGCCAGCAGCCCAGACAGAACTAATGAAAAACTGTTTTTT	CASSPDRTNEKLFF
TRBV2	once	TRBD2	TRBJ2-1	TGTGCCAGCAGTCGGGCTAGCGGGGGGGCCCCTGAGCAGTTCTTC	CASSRASGGAPEQFF
TRBV5-1	NA	NA	TRBJ1-4	TGCGCCAGCAGCTTGGAGGGGGCAACTAATGAAAAACTGTTTTTT	CASSLEGATNEKLFF
TRBV6-1	few	TRBD1	TRBJ1-2	TGTGCCAGCAGTGAATTCGACAGGGACGGCTACACCTTC	CASSEFDRDGYTF
TRBV11-3	NA	TRBD2	TRBJ2-2	TGTGCCAGCAGCTTTAGCGGGGGGGCCACCGGGGAGCTGTTTTTT	CASSFSGGATGELFF